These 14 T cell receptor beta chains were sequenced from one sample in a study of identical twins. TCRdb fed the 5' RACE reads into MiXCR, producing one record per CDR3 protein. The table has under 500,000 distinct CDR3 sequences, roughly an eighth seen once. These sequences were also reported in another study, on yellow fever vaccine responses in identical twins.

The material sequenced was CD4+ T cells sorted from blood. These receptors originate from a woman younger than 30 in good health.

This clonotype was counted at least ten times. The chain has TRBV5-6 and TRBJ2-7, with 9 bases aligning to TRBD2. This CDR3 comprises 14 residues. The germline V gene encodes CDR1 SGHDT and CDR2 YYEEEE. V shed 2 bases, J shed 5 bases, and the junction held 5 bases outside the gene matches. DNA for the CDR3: TGTGCCAGCAGCTTTAGCGGGAGTACCGACGAGCAGTACTTC. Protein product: CASSFSGSTDEQYF.

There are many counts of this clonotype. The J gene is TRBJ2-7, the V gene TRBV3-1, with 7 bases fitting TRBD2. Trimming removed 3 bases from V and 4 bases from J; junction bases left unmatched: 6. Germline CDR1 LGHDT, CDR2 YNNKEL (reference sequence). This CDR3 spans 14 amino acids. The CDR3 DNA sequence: TGTGCCAGCAGCCATTCCTCACTAGCGTACGAGCAGTACTTC. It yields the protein CASSHSSLAYEQYF.

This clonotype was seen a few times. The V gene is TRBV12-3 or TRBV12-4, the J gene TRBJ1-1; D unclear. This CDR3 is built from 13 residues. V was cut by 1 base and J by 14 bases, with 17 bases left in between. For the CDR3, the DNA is TGTGCCAGCAGTTTAGGTCTTGGGTTGGGGTACTTCTTT. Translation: CASSLGLGLGYFF.

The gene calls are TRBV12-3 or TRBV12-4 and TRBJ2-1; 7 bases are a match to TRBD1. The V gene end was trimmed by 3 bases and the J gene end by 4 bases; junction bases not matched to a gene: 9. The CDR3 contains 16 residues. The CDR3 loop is CASSLVGQIGYNEQFF. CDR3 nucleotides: TGTGCCAGCAGTTTGGTGGGACAGATTGGTTACAATGAGCAGTTCTTC.

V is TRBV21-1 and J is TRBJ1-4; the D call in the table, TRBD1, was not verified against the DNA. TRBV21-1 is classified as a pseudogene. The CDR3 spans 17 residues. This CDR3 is CASSKGRQPRLGEKLFF. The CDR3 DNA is TGTGCCAGCAGCAAAGGAAGACAGCCCAGGCTAGGGGAAAAACTGTTTTTT.

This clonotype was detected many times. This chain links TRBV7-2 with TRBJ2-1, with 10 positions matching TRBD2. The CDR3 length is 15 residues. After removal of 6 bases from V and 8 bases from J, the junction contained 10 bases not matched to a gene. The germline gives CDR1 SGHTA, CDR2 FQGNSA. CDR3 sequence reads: CASSRRVAGGDEQFF. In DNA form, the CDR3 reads TGTGCCAGCAGTAGGAGGGTAGCGGGAGGCGATGAGCAGTTCTTC.

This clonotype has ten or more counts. As DNA, the CDR3 is TGTGCCAGCAGCTTACGCGGCAGTCAAGAGACCCAGTACTTC. Translated: CASSLRGSQETQYF. V is TRBV7-2 and J is TRBJ2-5; D unresolved. V gave up 2 bases and J gave up 2 bases, with 9 bases separating them. There are 14 residues in the CDR3. The V gene's germline CDR1 is SGHTA and CDR2 FQGNSA.

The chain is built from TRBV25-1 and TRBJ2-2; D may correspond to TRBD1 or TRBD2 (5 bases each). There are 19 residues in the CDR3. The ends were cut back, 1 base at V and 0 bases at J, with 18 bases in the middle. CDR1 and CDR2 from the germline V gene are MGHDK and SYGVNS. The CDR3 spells CASSELGEGTSSNTGELFF. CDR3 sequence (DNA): TGTGCCAGCAGTGAATTGGGAGAGGGGACCTCTTCGAACACCGGGGAGCTGTTTTTT.

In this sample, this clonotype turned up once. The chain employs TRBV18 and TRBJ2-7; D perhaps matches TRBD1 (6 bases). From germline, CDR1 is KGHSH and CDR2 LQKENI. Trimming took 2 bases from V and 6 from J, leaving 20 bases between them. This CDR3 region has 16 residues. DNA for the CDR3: TGTGCCAGCTCACCAGGTGGTGCAGGGGTAGTTGGCGAGCAGTACTTC. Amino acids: CASSPGGAGVVGEQYF.

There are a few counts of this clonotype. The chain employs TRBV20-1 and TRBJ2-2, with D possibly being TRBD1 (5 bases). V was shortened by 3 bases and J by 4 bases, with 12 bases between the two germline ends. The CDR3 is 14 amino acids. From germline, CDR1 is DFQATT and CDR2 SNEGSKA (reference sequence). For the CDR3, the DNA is TGCAGTGCTAGCCCTGTGGGGCTCACCGGGGAGCTGTTTTTT. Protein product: CSASPVGLTGELFF.

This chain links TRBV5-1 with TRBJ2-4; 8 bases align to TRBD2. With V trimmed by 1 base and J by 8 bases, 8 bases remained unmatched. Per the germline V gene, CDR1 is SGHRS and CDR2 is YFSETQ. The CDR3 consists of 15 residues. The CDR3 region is CASSLLSAGDDIQYF. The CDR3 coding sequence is TGCGCCAGCAGCTTGCTCTCAGCGGGAGATGACATTCAGTACTTC.

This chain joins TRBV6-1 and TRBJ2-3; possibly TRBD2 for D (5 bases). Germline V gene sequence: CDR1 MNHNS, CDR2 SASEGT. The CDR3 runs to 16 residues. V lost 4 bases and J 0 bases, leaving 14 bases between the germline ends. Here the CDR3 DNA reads TGTGCCAGCAGTGCCGCGTGGGGAGAGAGCACAGATACGCAGTATTTT. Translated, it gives CASSAAWGESTDTQYF.

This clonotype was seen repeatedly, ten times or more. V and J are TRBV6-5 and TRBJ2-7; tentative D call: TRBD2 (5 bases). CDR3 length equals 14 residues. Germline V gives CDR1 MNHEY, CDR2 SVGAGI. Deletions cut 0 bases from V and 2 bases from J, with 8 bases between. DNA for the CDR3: TGTGCCAGCAGTTACTCGGCGGGCCCCTACGAGCAGTACTTC. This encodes CASSYSAGPYEQYF.

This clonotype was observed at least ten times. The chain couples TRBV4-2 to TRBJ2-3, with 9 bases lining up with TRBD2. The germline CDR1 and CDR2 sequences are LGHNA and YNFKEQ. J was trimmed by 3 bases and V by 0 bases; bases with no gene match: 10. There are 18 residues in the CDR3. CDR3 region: CASSQERGIAGGTDTQYF. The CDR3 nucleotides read TGTGCCAGCAGCCAAGAGAGAGGGATCGCGGGGGGGACAGATACGCAGTATTTT.